The 19 T cell receptor beta chains listed next were all sequenced from one sample in a study of response to subunit inactivated influenza vaccine. From the RT-PCR reads, TCRdb called clonotypes with MiXCR, one entry per CDR3 protein. The sample yields hundreds of thousands of distinct CDR3 sequences, approximately 17% seen once. Sample: PBMCs from blood, taken more than 4 days after vaccination. The source is a man aged 45-65 years who received an inactivated influenza vaccine.

The chain uses TRBV20-1 and TRBJ2-5; D is undetermined. The V and J ends lost 2 bases and 4 bases respectively, with 17 bases between them. The germline CDR1 and CDR2 sequences are DFQATT and SNEGSKA (reference sequence). The CDR3 extends over 15 amino acids. CDR3 protein: CSARQYLSSGETQYF. The CDR3 coding sequence is TGCAGTGCTAGACAATACCTTTCGAGTGGAGAGACCCAGTACTTC.

This clonotype has at least ten counts. The rearrangement uses TRBV12-3 or TRBV12-4 and TRBJ2-7; weak D call: TRBD1 (6 bases). The V end lost 6 bases, the J end lost 6 bases, and 15 bases lay between the germline ends. The CDR3 extends over 13 amino acids. CDR3 in amino acids: CASSQQTGGEQYF. In DNA form, the CDR3 reads TGTGCCAGCAGCCAACAGACAGGTGGCGAGCAGTACTTC.

Only a few counts were recorded for this clonotype. The V call is TRBV28, the J call TRBJ2-1, with 8 bases that match TRBD2. Losses at the gene ends were 6 bases for V and 0 bases for J; bases not matched to a gene: 16. There are 19 residues in the CDR3. From germline, CDR1 is MDHEN and CDR2 SYDVKM. The CDR3 here is CASSPLPRSGELSYNEQFF. CDR3 nucleotides: TGTGCCAGCAGCCCGCTTCCCCGTAGCGGGGAGCTCTCCTACAATGAGCAGTTCTTC.

The chain has TRBV5-1 and TRBJ1-2; no definite D call. Trimming took off 2 bases at V and 8 bases at J, with 13 bases between the two ends. Germline loops: CDR1 SGHRS, CDR2 YFSETQ. The CDR3 sequence is 13 residues long. CDR3 loop: CASSFSGEGGYTF. DNA for the CDR3: TGCGCCAGCAGCTTCTCTGGGGAGGGAGGCTACACCTTC.

Concerning this clonotype: A much bigger clone sits one base away, suggesting this may be a read error. The rearrangement joins TRBV19 to TRBJ2-6; D possibly uses TRBD1 or TRBD2 (5 bases each). The germline V and J ends were trimmed by 6 bases and 4 bases, with 28 bases remaining between them. CDR3 size: 20 residues. Germline-derived CDR1 and CDR2 are LNHDA and SQIVND (reference sequence). The DNA of the CDR3 is TGTGCCAGTAGCCATGCCCTGGTAGGGACGGGATCTTCGGGGGCCAACGTCCTGACTTTC. Protein product: CASSHALVGTGSSGANVLTF.

This clonotype was detected only a few times. The rearrangement uses TRBV7-2 and TRBJ2-1, with D perhaps TRBD1 or TRBD2 (6 bases each). Trimming shortened V by 4 bases and J by 7 bases, and 14 bases separated the two germline ends. CDR1 is SGHTA, CDR2 FQGNSA, per germline. The CDR3 contains 14 residues. CDR3 DNA sequence: TGTGCCAGCAGCTCAAGAAAAGGGGGGAATGAGCAGTTCTTC. Its translation is CASSSRKGGNEQFF.

This clonotype was seen only a few times. V and J are TRBV11-1 and TRBJ2-1; possible D gene TRBD2, 6 bases. This CDR3 region has 19 residues. The germline V gene has CDR1 SGHAT and CDR2 FQDESV (reference sequence). V was clipped by 1 base and J by 0 bases, with 19 bases between them. CDR3 region: CASSLVGPLAERSYNEQFF. CDR3 nucleotide sequence: TGTGCCAGCAGCTTAGTAGGCCCTTTAGCGGAGCGCTCCTACAATGAGCAGTTCTTC. The variable domain in full, with the rest retrieved from reference TRBV11-1 and TRBJ2-1, is EAEVAQSPRYKITEKSQAVAFWCDPISGHATLYWYRQILGQGPELLVQFQDESVVDDSQLPKDRFSAERLKGVDSTLKIQPAELGDSAMYLCASSLVGPLAERSYNEQFFGPGTRLTVL.

The chain links TRBV10-3 to TRBJ2-7; 11 bases are a match to TRBD1. With V trimmed by 6 bases and J by 5 bases, 6 bases remained unmatched. This CDR3 is 14 amino acids long. Germline CDR1 is ENHRY and CDR2 is SYGVKD. For the CDR3, the DNA is TGTGCCATCAGCGACAGGACAGGGGGCAACGAGCAGTACTTC. Amino acids: CAISDRTGGNEQYF.

The chain joins TRBV7-2 to TRBJ2-7, with 11 bases fitting TRBD1. After removal of 5 bases from V and 7 bases from J, the junction contained 10 bases not matched to a gene. Germline lookup yields CDR1 SGHTA and CDR2 FQGNSA. The CDR3 totals 15 residues. The CDR3 sequence is CASSKPGQGVGEQYF. The CDR3 region has the DNA TGTGCCAGCAGCAAACCGGGACAGGGGGTGGGTGAGCAGTACTTC.

This clonotype has just a few counts. The genes are TRBV20-1 and TRBJ2-1; D remains unclear. The germline V gene has CDR1 DFQATT and CDR2 SNEGSKA (reference sequence). Trimming removed 1 base at V and 0 bases at J, with 7 bases between. The CDR3 is made up of 14 amino acids. The CDR3 coding sequence is TGCAGTGCTAGAGCAGCAAACTCCTACAATGAGCAGTTCTTC. Its protein product is CSARAANSYNEQFF.

This clonotype was detected only a few times. The chain uses TRBV3-1 and TRBJ2-2; TRBD1 aligns across 8 bases. The CDR3 runs to 11 residues. V shed 8 bases and J 10 bases; nucleotides not matched to a gene: 3. Germline assignment: CDR1 LGHDT and CDR2 YNNKEL (reference sequence). The CDR3 protein is CASGQGAELFF. The CDR3, as DNA: TGTGCCAGCGGACAGGGTGCGGAGCTGTTTTTT.

The chain recombines TRBV11-2 with TRBJ2-7, with 9 positions matching TRBD1. The germline V gene encodes CDR1 SGHAT and CDR2 FQNNGV. This CDR3 has 14 residues. With V trimmed by 5 bases and J by 3 bases, 5 bases remained unmatched. The CDR3 is CASSMTGGYYEQYF. CDR3 nucleotides: TGTGCCAGCAGCATGACAGGGGGATACTACGAGCAGTACTTC.

Turning to this clonotype: A single base separates this from a much larger clone, so it may be a read error. V usage is TRBV7-6 and J usage is TRBJ2-5; D call uncertain. The CDR3 is 14 amino acids. Germline CDR1 is SGHVS and CDR2 is FNYEAQ. The CDR3 spells CASRLVGFQETQYF. The CDR3 bases are TGTGCCAGCAGATTAGTGGGGTTCCAAGAGACCCAGTACTTC.

The rearrangement uses TRBV20-1 and TRBJ1-1, with TRBD1 as a possible D gene (6 bases). There are 13 residues in the CDR3. The germline gives CDR1 DFQATT, CDR2 SNEGSKA (reference sequence). Trimming took 5 bases from V and 4 from J, leaving 14 bases between them. The CDR3 loop reads CSAPGGAGTEAFF. CDR3 bases: TGCAGTGCTCCCGGGGGCGCCGGCACTGAAGCTTTCTTT.

The V and J genes are TRBV7-2 and TRBJ2-7; D is undetermined. Germline CDR1 reads SGHTA; CDR2 reads FQGNSA. The CDR3 contains 12 residues. With 4 bases removed from V and 6 bases from J, the gap between germline ends came to 10 bases. In nucleotides, the CDR3 is TGTGCCAGCAGCTCCCTCGGTCGCGAGCAGTACTTC. Translation gives CASSSLGREQYF.

This clonotype was counted ten times or more. The chain is built from TRBV4-3 and TRBJ2-1; D is ambiguous. The CDR3 totals 16 residues. Trimming stripped 0 bases from V and 6 bases from J, with 15 bases between. Germline V gives CDR1 LGHNA, CDR2 YSLEER. Here the CDR3 DNA reads TGCGCCAGCAGCCAAGATCATTTCCCCTCCCCCAATGAGCAGTTCTTC. Translating gives CASSQDHFPSPNEQFF.

CDR3 nucleotide sequence: TGCGCCAGCAGCTCATACCCGAACACTGAAGCTTTCTTT. The encoded protein is CASSSYPNTEAFF. The V and J genes are TRBV5-1 and TRBJ1-1; D gene unclear. CDR3 length equals 13 residues. V was shortened by 3 bases and J by 1 base, with 7 bases between the two germline ends. CDR1 SGHRS and CDR2 YFSETQ come from the germline V gene.

This clonotype came up a few times. The V and J genes are TRBV5-1 and TRBJ2-1; 9 bases are a match to TRBD1. The trim removed 4 bases at V and 8 bases at J, leaving 7 bases unmatched. Germline loops: CDR1 SGHRS, CDR2 YFSETQ. CDR3 size: 14 residues. CDR3 protein: CASSPGQGNHEQFF. CDR3 DNA: TGCGCCAGCAGCCCGGGACAGGGAAACCATGAGCAGTTCTTC.

This clonotype has only a few counts. The rearrangement links TRBV20-1 to TRBJ2-3; 7 bases map to TRBD2. The CDR3 loop spans 16 amino acids. V was pared by 6 bases and J by 3 bases, with 15 bases of the junction left unmatched. Germline CDR1 and CDR2: DFQATT and SNEGSKA (reference sequence). This CDR3 is CSALLRAGVRTDTQYF. CDR3 in DNA: TGCAGTGCCCTCCTTAGGGCGGGGGTCCGGACAGATACGCAGTATTTT.